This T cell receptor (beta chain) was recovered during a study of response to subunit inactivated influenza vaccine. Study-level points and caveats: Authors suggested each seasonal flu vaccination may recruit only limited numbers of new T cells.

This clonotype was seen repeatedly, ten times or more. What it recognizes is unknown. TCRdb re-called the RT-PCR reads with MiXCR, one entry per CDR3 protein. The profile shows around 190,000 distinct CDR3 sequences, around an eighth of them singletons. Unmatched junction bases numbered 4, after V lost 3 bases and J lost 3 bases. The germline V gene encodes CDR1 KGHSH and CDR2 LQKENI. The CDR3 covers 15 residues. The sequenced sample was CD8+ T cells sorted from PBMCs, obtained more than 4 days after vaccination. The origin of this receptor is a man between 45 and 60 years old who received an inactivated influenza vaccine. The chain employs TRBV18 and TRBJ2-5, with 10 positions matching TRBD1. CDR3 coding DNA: TGTGCCAGCTCACCGCTGGACAGGGGGAAAGAGACCCAGTACTTC. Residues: CASSPLDRGKETQYF.